A single count supports the clone carrying this T cell receptor beta chain. Being one base from a much bigger clone, this may be a read error. Using RNA template, CDR3s of TCR alpha and beta were amplified with iRepertoire arm-PCR. Tissue mRNA or PBMC total RNA, roughly 85-450 ng, went into one-step reverse transcription and amplification. One entry per CDR3 protein, called by TCRdb with MiXCR from the multiplex PCR reads. In the table there are about 380,000 distinct CDR3 sequences, 41% of which are singletons. This sample was taken from a study of glioma-infiltrating T cells. Per the germline V gene, CDR1 is MDHEN and CDR2 is SYDVKM. V shed 5 bases and J shed 6 bases, with 9 bases lying between them. The CDR3 runs 12 residues.

The chain couples TRBV28 to TRBJ2-3; D not resolved. Material for sequencing was glioma tissue, nonneoplastic brain tissue, or PBMCs (not recorded which). This receptor was taken from a human donor with low-grade glioma or glioblastoma, undergoing nonglioma brain surgery, or in good health (not recorded which). The CDR3: CASSQSPDTQYF. The CDR3 DNA sequence: TGTGCCAGCAGTCAAAGTCCGGATACGCAGTATTTT.